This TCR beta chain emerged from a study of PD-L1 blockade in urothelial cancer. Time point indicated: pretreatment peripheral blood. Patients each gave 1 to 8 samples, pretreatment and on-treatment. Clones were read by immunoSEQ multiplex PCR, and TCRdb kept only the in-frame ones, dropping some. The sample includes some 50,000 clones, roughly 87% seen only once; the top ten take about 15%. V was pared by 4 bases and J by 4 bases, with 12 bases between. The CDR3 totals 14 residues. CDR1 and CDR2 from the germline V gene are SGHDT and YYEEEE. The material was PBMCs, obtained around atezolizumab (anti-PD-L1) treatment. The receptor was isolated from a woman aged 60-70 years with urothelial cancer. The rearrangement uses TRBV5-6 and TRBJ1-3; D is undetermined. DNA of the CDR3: TGTGCCAGCAGCCCGTGGGGAGCCGGAAACACCATATATTTT. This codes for CASSPWGAGNTIYF.